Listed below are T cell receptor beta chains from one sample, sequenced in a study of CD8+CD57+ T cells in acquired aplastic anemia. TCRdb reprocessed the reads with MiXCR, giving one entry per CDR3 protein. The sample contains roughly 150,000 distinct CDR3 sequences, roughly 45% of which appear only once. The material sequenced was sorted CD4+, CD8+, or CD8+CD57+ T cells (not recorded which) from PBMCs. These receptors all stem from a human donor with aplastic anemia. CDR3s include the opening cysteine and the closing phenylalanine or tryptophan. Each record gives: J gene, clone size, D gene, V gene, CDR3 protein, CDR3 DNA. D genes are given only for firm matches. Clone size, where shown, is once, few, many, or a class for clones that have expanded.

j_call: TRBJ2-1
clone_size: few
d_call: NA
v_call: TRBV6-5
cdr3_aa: CASSLSRGGRFSGEQFF
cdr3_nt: TGTGCCAGCAGTTTGAGCCGTGGTGGCCGTTTTTCTGGTGAGCAGTTCTTC

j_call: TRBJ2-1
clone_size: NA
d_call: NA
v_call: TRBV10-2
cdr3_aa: CASSGTGGSNYNEQFF
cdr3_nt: TGCGCCAGCAGTGGGACAGGAGGGAGCAACTACAATGAGCAGTTCTTC

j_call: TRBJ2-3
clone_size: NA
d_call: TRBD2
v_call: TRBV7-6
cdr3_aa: CASSYQTSLKQYF
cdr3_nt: TGTGCCAGCAGCTACCAGACTAGCCTCAAACAGTATTTT

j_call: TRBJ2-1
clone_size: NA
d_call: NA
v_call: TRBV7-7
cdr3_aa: CASSFDGTSSYNEQFF
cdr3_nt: TGTGCTAGCAGCTTTGACGGCACCAGCTCCTACAATGAGCAGTTCTTC

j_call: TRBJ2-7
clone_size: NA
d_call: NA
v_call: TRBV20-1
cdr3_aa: CSARGYSAEYEQYF
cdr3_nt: TGCAGTGCTAGAGGATATAGCGCAGAGTACGAGCAGTACTTC

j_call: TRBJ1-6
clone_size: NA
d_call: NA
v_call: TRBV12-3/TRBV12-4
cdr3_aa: CASTLDSQGLSYNSPLHF
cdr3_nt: TGTGCCAGCACCCTAGACTCCCAAGGGCTCTCCTATAATTCACCCCTCCACTTT

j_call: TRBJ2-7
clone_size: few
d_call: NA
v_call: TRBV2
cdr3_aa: CASRLEPSYEQYF
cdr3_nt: TGTGCCAGCAGACTCGAGCCCTCCTACGAGCAGTACTTC

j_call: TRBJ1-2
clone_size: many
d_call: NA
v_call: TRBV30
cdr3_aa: CAWSISGGYTF
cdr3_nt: TGTGCCTGGAGTATCTCGGGGGGCTACACCTTC

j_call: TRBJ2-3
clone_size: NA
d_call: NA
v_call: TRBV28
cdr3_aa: CASRAPGDTQYF
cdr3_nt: TGTGCCAGCAGGGCCCCTGGGGATACGCAGTATTTT

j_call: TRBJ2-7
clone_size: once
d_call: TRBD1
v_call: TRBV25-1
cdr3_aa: CASIVAGGYEQYF
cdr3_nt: TGTGCCAGCATCGTGGCAGGGGGCTACGAGCAGTACTTC

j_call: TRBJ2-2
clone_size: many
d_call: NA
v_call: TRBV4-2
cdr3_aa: CASSQEGNTGELFF
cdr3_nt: TGTGCCAGCAGCCAAGAGGGAAACACCGGGGAGCTGTTTTTT

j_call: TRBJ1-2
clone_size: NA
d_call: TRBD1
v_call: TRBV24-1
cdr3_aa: CATSDWDRGQGYTF
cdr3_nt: TGTGCCACCAGTGATTGGGACAGGGGGCAAGGCTACACCTTC

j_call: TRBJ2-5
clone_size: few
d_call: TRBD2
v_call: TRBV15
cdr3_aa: CATSIGLAVGGETQYF
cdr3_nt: TGTGCCACCAGCATCGGACTAGCGGTTGGGGGAGAGACCCAGTACTTC

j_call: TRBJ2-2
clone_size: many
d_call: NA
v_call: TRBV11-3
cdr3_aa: CASSFRGGSTGELFF
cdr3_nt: TGTGCCAGCAGCTTCCGTGGGGGCTCCACCGGGGAGCTGTTTTTT

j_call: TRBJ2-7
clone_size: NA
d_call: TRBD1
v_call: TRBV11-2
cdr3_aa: CASSLHPGQGYEQYF
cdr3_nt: TGTGCCAGCAGCTTACATCCAGGACAGGGGTACGAGCAGTACTTC

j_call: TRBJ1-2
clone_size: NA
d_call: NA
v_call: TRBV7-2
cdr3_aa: CASSPGTSGGNTF
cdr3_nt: TGTGCCAGCAGCCCAGGGACTAGCGGGGGAAACACCTTC

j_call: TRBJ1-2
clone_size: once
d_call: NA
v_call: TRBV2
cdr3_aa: CASSGVWGDTF
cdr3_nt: TGTGCCAGCAGTGGGGTGTGGGGGGACACCTTC

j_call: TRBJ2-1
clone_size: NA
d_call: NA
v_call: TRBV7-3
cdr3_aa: CASSLSGGAKFF
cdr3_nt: TGTGCCAGCAGCTTAAGTGGGGGGGCGAAGTTCTTC

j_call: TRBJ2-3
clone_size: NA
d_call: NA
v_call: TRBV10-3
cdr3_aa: CAISHTDTQYF
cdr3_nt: TGTGCCATCAGTCACACAGATACGCAGTATTTT

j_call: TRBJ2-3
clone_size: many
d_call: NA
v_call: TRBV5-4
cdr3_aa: CASSLDRPSTDTQYF
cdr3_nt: TGTGCCAGCAGCTTGGATCGGCCCAGCACAGATACGCAGTATTTT

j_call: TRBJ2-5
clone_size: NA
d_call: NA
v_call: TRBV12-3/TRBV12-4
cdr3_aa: CASSLYSPSGPEETQYF
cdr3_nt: TGTGCCAGCAGTTTATATTCCCCATCGGGGCCCGAAGAGACCCAGTACTTC

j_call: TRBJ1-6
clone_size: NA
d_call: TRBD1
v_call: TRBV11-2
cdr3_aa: CASSLRQGPNSPLHF
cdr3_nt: TGTGCCAGCAGCCTACGACAGGGACCTAATTCACCCCTCCACTTT

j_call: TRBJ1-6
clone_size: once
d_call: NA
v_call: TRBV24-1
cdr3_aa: CATTPTHCAGSPLHF
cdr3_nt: TGTGCCACCACACCGACTCACTGTGCCGGTTCACCCCTCCACTTT

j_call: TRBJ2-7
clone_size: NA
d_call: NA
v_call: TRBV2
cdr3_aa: CASTRDRSYEQYF
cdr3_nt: TGTGCCAGCACGCGGGACAGATCCTACGAGCAGTACTTC

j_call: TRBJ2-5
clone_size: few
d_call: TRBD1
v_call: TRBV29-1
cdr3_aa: CSIRQGAETQYF
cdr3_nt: TGCAGCATACGACAGGGGGCAGAGACCCAGTACTTC

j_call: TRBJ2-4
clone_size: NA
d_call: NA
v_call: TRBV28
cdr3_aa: CASIKPGVGIQYF
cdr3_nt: TGTGCCAGCATCAAGCCAGGGGTGGGCATTCAGTACTTC

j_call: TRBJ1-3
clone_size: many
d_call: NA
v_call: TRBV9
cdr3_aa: CASGMGGSGNTIYF
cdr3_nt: TGTGCCAGCGGCATGGGGGGGTCTGGAAACACCATATATTTT

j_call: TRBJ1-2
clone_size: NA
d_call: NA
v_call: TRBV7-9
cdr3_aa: CAGAGEGRGYTF
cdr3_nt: TGTGCCGGAGCCGGTGAGGGCCGTGGCTACACCTTC

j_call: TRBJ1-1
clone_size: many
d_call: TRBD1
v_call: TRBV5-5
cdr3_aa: CASRRDRVMNTEAFF
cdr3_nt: TGTGCCAGCAGACGGGACAGAGTAATGAACACTGAAGCTTTCTTT

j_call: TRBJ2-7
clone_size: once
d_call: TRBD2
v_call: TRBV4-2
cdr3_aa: CASSQEQTSGGNTYEQYF
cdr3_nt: TGTGCCAGCAGCCAAGAACAGACTAGCGGGGGGAACACCTACGAGCAGTACTTC

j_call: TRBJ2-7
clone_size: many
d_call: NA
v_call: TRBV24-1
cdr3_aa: CATPRRGDRRPYEQYF
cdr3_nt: TGTGCCACCCCCCGGCGGGGGGACAGGAGACCCTACGAGCAGTACTTC

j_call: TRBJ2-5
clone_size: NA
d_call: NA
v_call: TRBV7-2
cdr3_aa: CASSFFETQYF
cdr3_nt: TGTGCCAGCAGTTTCTTTGAGACCCAGTACTTC

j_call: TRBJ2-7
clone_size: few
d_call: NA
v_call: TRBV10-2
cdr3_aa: CASSTGLVYEQYF
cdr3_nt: TGCGCCAGCAGTACAGGGTTGGTGTACGAGCAGTACTTC

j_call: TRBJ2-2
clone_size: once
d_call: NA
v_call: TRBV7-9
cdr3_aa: CASSLDRPLAGELFF
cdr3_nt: TGTGCCAGCAGCTTAGACAGACCGTTGGCCGGGGAGCTGTTTTTT

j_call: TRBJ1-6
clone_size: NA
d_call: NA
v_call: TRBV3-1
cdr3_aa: CASSPVNSPLHF
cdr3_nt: TGTGCCAGCAGCCCTGTGAATTCACCCCTCCACTTT

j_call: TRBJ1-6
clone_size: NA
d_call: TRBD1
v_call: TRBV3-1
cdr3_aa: CASSSGTGQYNSPLHF
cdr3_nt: TGTGCCAGCAGCTCCGGGACAGGGCAATATAATTCACCCCTCCACTTT

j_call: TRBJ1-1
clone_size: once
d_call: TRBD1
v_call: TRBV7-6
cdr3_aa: CASSLAGTGHTEAFF
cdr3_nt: TGTGCCAGCAGCTTAGCAGGGACAGGGCACACTGAAGCTTTCTTT

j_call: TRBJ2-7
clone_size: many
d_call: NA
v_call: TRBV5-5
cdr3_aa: CASSYAATVHEQYF
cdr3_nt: TGTGCCAGCAGCTATGCGGCCACTGTCCACGAGCAGTACTTC

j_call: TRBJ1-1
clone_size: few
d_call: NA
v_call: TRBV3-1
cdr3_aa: CASSHSNRVTEAFF
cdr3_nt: TGTGCCAGCAGCCACAGCAACAGGGTAACTGAAGCTTTCTTT

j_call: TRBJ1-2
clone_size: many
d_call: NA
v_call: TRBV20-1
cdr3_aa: CSTLARVGYGYTF
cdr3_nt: TGCAGTACCCTTGCCAGGGTTGGCTATGGCTACACCTTC

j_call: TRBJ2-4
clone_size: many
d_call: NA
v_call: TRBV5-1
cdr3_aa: CASSPSGENIQYF
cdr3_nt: TGCGCCAGCAGCCCTTCGGGGGAAAACATTCAGTACTTC

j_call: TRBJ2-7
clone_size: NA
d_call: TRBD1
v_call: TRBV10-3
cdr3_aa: CAVGTGGSYEQYF
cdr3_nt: TGTGCCGTGGGGACAGGGGGTTCCTACGAGCAGTACTTC

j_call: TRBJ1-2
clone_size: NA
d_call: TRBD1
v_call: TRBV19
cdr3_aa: CASSIGTDYGYTF
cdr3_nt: TGTGCCAGTAGTATCGGGACAGATTATGGCTACACCTTC

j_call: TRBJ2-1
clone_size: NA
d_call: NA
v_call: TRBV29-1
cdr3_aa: CSVEDRASHHNEQFF
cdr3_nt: TGCAGCGTTGAAGATCGGGCTAGCCACCACAATGAGCAGTTCTTC

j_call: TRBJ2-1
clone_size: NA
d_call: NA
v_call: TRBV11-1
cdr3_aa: CASSLASSLDEQFF
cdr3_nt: TGTGCCAGCAGCTTAGCGAGCAGCTTGGATGAGCAGTTCTTC

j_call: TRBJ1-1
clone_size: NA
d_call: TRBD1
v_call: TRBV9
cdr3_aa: CASSPGQGAQTEAFF
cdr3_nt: TGTGCCAGCAGTCCGGGACAGGGCGCACAAACTGAAGCTTTCTTT

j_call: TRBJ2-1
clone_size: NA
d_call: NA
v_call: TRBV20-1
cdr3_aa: CSVKRRQGNEQFF
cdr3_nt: TGCAGTGTAAAAAGGAGGCAAGGCAATGAGCAGTTCTTC

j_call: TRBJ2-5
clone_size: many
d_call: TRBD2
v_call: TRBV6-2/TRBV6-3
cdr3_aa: CASRPTSGRWETQYF
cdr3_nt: TGTGCCAGCAGACCTACTAGCGGGAGGTGGGAGACCCAGTACTTC

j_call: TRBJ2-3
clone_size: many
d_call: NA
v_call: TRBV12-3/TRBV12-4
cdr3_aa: CASSLWGDTQYF
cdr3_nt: TGTGCCAGCAGTTTGTGGGGGGATACGCAGTATTTT

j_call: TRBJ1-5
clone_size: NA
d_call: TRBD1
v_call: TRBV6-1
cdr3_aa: CASNRQGISNQPQHF
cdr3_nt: TGTGCCAGCAATAGACAGGGAATAAGCAATCAGCCCCAGCATTTT

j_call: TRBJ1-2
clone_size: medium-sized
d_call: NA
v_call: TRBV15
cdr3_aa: CATSRDVNYGYTF
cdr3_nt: TGTGCCACCAGCAGAGACGTGAACTATGGCTACACCTTC

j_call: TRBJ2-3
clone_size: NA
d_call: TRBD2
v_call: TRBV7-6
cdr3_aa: CASSPGLALADTQYF
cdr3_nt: TGTGCCAGCAGCCCGGGACTAGCTTTGGCAGATACGCAGTATTTT

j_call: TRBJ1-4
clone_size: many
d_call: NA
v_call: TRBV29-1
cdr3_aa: CSVTRAGEKLFF
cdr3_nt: TGCAGCGTAACTAGGGCGGGGGAAAAACTGTTTTTT

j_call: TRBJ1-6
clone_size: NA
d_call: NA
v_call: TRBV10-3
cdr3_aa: CAISEYEGSPLHF
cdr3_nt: TGTGCCATCAGTGAGTACGAGGGTTCACCCCTCCACTTT